Below are 12 T cell receptor beta chains sequenced from a single sample in a study of CD8 T cells in Susac syndrome. RNA amounts of roughly 0.45 to 1 ug underwent reverse transcription with random hexamers. TCRdb redid the calling of the immunoSEQ multiplex PCR reads with MiXCR, one entry per CDR3 protein. The table records under 150,000 distinct CDR3 sequences, roughly 80% of them present only once. Sample: CD8+ T cells from PBMCs. The receptors stem from a human donor with multiple sclerosis.

The rearrangement links TRBV25-1 to TRBJ1-1; 7 bases map to TRBD1. The CDR3 runs 15 residues. Trimming removed 3 bases from V and 3 bases from J; junction bases left unmatched: 7. Germline V gene data show CDR1 as MGHDK and CDR2 as SYGVNS. As DNA, the CDR3 is TGTGCCAGCAGTGACATAGACAGGGAATACACTGAAGCTTTCTTT. Its translation is CASSDIDREYTEAFF. Drawing the rest from reference TRBV25-1 and TRBJ1-1, the complete variable domain is EADIYQTPRYLVIGTGKKITLECSQTMGHDKMYWYQQDPGMELHLIHYSYGVNSTEKGDLSSESTVSRIRTEHFPLTLESARPSHTSQYLCASSDIDREYTEAFFGQGTRLTVV.

The chain carries TRBV12-3 or TRBV12-4 and TRBJ2-7; D is tentatively TRBD1 or TRBD2 (6 bases each). Trimming took off 5 bases at V and 5 bases at J, with 10 bases between the two ends. The CDR3 is 12 amino acids. The CDR3 DNA reads as TGTGCCAGCAGTACCGGGGGCAACGAGCAGTACTTC. Its protein is CASSTGGNEQYF.

The V call is TRBV13, the J call TRBJ2-3, with a weak D call TRBD1 (6 bases). The CDR3 length is 15 residues. Trimming took 4 bases from V and 4 from J, leaving 15 bases between them. From germline, CDR1 is PRHDT and CDR2 FYEKMQ (reference sequence). For the CDR3, the DNA is TGTGCCAGCAGCTGGGGGCTATCAGATTCAGATACGCAGTATTTT. It encodes CASSWGLSDSDTQYF.

This clonotype was detected once. The rearrangement links TRBV27 to TRBJ1-6, with D hard to call. Germline lookup yields CDR1 MNHEY and CDR2 SMNVEV (reference sequence). The CDR3 has 16 residues. V shed 0 bases and J shed 13 bases, with 19 bases lying between them. The DNA of the CDR3 is TGTGCCAGCAGTTTATCGATTGGTCCTCTGAATTTTCCCCTCCACTTT. This gives the protein CASSLSIGPLNFPLHF.

The V call is TRBV24-1, the J call TRBJ2-5; no clear D gene. V shed 5 bases and J shed 4 bases, with 4 bases lying between them. The CDR3 runs to 11 residues. Germline V gene lookup returns CDR1 KGHDR and CDR2 SFDVKD. CDR3 loop: CATSGGETQYF. CDR3 nucleotides: TGTGCCACCAGTGGTGGAGAGACCCAGTACTTC.

This chain connects TRBV28 to TRBJ2-7; the match to TRBD1 covers 7 bases. V gave up 3 bases and J gave up 3 bases; unmatched junction bases: 8. Germline V gene lookup returns CDR1 MDHEN and CDR2 SYDVKM. The CDR3 consists of 15 residues. The chain's CDR3 is CASSFGPDRFYEQYF. CDR3 sequence (DNA): TGTGCCAGCAGTTTCGGACCGGACAGGTTCTACGAGCAGTACTTC.

The CDR3 sequence: CASSMTSGGYNEQFF. In DNA form, the CDR3 reads TGTGCCAGTAGTATGACTAGCGGGGGTTACAATGAGCAGTTCTTC. The J gene is TRBJ2-1, the V gene TRBV19, with 12 positions matching TRBD2. With 3 bases clipped from V and 4 bases from J, the junction kept 1 base outside the gene matches. CDR3 length: 15 residues. Looked up from germline, CDR1 is LNHDA and CDR2 is SQIVND (reference sequence).

V usage is TRBV12-3 or TRBV12-4 and J usage is TRBJ2-3; TRBD2 matches at 12 bases. The V gene end was trimmed by 8 bases and the J gene end by 4 bases; junction bases not matched to a gene: 7. This CDR3 spans 15 amino acids. The CDR3 is CASSRLAGEPDTQYF. In DNA, the CDR3 is TGTGCCAGCTCTAGACTAGCGGGAGAACCAGATACGCAGTATTTT.

This chain connects TRBV6-4 to TRBJ1-5; no clear D. This CDR3 has 15 residues. V lost 9 bases and J 5 bases, leaving 20 bases between the germline ends. Germline V gene data show CDR1 as MRHNA and CDR2 as SNTAGT. CDR3 region: CARGRLKKIYQPQHF. CDR3 coding DNA: TGTGCCAGAGGTAGACTTAAGAAGATTTATCAGCCCCAGCATTTT.

The chain employs TRBV7-9 and TRBJ1-6, with 7 positions matching TRBD1. Per the germline V gene, CDR1 is SEHNR and CDR2 is FQNEAQ (reference sequence). This CDR3 has 14 amino acids. The junction had 2 bases not matched to a gene; V was cut back by 3 bases and J by 6 bases. Here the CDR3 reads CASSFGDSNSPLHF. The CDR3, as DNA: TGTGCCAGCAGCTTTGGGGACAGTAATTCACCCCTCCACTTT.

J is TRBJ2-1 and V is TRBV14; 8 bases are a match to TRBD1. The CDR3 extends over 16 amino acids. The junction had 9 bases not matched to a gene; V was cut back by 3 bases and J by 5 bases. Germline loops: CDR1 SGHDN, CDR2 FVKESK. The CDR3 spells CASSHPEWTGNNEQFF. In DNA form, the CDR3 reads TGTGCCAGCAGCCATCCCGAATGGACAGGGAACAATGAGCAGTTCTTC.

The chain recombines TRBV3-1 with TRBJ1-4, with 8 positions matching TRBD1. The V gene's germline CDR1 is LGHDT and CDR2 YNNKEL (reference sequence). Losses at the gene ends were 4 bases for V and 4 bases for J; bases not matched to a gene: 11. The CDR3 consists of 17 residues. CDR3 region: CASSPRLQGDYNEKLFF. CDR3 in DNA: TGTGCCAGCAGCCCGCGACTACAGGGGGATTATAATGAAAAACTGTTTTTT. The variable domain in full, with the rest retrieved from reference TRBV3-1 and TRBJ1-4, is DTAVSQTPKYLVTQMGNDKSIKCEQNLGHDTMYWYKQDSKKFLKIMFSYNNKELIINETVPNRFSPKSPDKAHLNLHINSLELGDSAVYFCASSPRLQGDYNEKLFFGSGTQLSVL.